The TCR beta chain described here comes from a study of cytomegalovirus exposure and HLA in healthy donors. As for the study in general: From roughly 180 million T cells, an earlier analysis saw 117 million unique TCR beta sequences. Study-wide points: Being productive about 87% or about 30% of the time was typical of most TCR beta V segments in an earlier analysis. Clonal expansion was found to be greater in HLA-associated TCR beta chains than in equally common others in a later analysis.

The donors comprised healthy bone marrow donors. Researchers ran the PCR with 60 Vbeta and 13 Jbeta primers. TCRdb's copy holds only in-frame clones and misses some; the assay was immunoSEQ multiplex PCR. The table lists some 170,000 clones, under 80% of them singletons. CDR1 is SNHLY and CDR2 is FYNNEI in the germline V gene. V lost 7 bases and J lost 10; bases outside the gene matches: 23. The CDR3 is 19 amino acids. As to this clone: No antigen is known for it.

Material: PBMCs. This clonotype was sampled from a human donor in good health. The V gene is TRBV2, the J gene TRBJ1-6, with 9 positions matching TRBD1. DNA for the CDR3: TGTGCCAGCACCCCCGGGACAGGGTGGCCGGACCGCCCCCGCTCACCCCTCCACTTT. Translated: CASTPGTGWPDRPRSPLHF.